This TCR beta chain was observed in a study of cytomegalovirus exposure and HLA in healthy donors. On this clone itself: What it binds is unknown.

The study's findings and limits: A later analysis reportedly found fewer N-insertions in an Asian-associated ancestry cluster than the roughly 680-donor mean. Later analysis demonstrated an association between a missense DCLRE1C variant and TCR beta V- and J-gene trimming.

Both 60 Vbeta primers and 13 Jbeta primers went into the PCR. Libraries were prepared by immunoSEQ multiplex PCR; TCRdb keeps only in-frame clonotypes and omits some of them. The sample has around 100,000 clones; 50% to 70% are singletons. Germline values: CDR1 GTSNPN, CDR2 SVGIG (reference sequence). Trimming cost V 8 bases and J 0 bases, with 11 bases left between them. This CDR3 has 12 amino acids. Material: PBMCs. The TCR comes from a man younger than 40 in good health and CMV-seropositive. The chain links TRBV30 to TRBJ2-7; D unresolved. DNA of the CDR3: TGTGCCAGTGACTGGAGCTCCTACGAGCAGTACTTC. Residues: CASDWSSYEQYF.